A single T cell receptor (beta chain) is shown here with its context. The antigen is not known. Replicate PCRs for sorted subsets used around 200 ng DNA; this equaled some 30,000 T cell genomes. Produced via immunoSEQ multiplex PCR; TCRdb's table is partial and in-frame only. The sample contains 2.5 million or so clones, around 94% of which appear only once. These data come from a study of shared clonotypes between healthy human individuals. General study results and limits: Apart from blood, nothing was sampled; tissue repertoires likely differ. Rarefaction showed that sequencing of sorted subsets was incomplete (despite large depth).

Healthy HIV-negative adults with no recent acute infections or vaccinations were recruited as donors. The CDR3 length is 15 residues. In germline, CDR1 is SGHTA, CDR2 FQGNSA. With 5 bases clipped from V and 10 bases from J, the junction kept 11 bases outside the gene matches. This receptor was identified in a man aged 18 to 30 in good health. The chain is built from TRBV7-2 and TRBJ1-4; 9 bases map to TRBD1. The sample comprised naive CD4+ T cells sorted from blood. Subset in this sample: CD45RA+ positively selected. Here the CDR3 reads CASSVGTGKIRKLFF. The CDR3 DNA is TGTGCCAGCAGCGTTGGGACAGGGAAGATTCGAAAACTGTTTTTT.